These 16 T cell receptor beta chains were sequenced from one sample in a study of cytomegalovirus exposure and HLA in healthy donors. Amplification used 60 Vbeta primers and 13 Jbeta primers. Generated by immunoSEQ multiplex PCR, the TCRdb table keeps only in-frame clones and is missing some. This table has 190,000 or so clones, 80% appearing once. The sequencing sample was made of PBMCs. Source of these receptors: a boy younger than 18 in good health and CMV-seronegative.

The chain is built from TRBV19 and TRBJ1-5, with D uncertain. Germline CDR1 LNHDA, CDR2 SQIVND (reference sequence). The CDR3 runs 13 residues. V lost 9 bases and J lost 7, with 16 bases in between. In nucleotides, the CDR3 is TGTGCCAGCCGGGAGGGCATCTGGCAGCCCCAGCATTTT. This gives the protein CASREGIWQPQHF.

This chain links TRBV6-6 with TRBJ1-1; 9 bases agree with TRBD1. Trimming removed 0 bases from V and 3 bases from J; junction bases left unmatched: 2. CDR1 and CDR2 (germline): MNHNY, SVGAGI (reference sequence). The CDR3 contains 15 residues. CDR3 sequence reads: CASSYSDRGDTEAFF. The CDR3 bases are TGTGCCAGCAGTTACTCGGACAGGGGAGACACTGAAGCTTTCTTT.

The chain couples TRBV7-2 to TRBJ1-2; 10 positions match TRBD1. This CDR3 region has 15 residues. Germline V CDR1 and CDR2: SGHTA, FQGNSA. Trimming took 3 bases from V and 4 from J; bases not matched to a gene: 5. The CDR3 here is CASSLRDRGGYGYTF. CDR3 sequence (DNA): TGTGCCAGCAGCTTGAGGGACAGGGGAGGCTATGGCTACACCTTC.

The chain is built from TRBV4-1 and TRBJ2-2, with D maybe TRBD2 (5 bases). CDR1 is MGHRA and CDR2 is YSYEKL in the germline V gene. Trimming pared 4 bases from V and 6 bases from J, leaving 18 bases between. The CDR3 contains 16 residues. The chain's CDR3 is CASSREPGLAPGELFF. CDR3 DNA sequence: TGCGCCAGCAGCCGGGAGCCAGGCTTAGCCCCCGGGGAGCTGTTTTTT.

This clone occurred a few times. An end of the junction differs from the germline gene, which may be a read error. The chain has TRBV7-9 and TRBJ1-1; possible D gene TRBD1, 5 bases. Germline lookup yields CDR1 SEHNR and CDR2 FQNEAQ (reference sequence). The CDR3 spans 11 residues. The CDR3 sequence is CSSRGDTEAFF. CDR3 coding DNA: TGTTCCAGCAGAGGGGACACTGAAGCTTTCTTT.

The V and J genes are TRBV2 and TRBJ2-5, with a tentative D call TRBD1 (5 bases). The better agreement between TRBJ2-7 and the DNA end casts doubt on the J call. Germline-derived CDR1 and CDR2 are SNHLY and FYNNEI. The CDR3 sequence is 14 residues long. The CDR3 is CASSGTTGPYEQYF. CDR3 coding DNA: TGTGCCAGCAGTGGGACAACAGGTCCCTACGAGCAGTACTTC.

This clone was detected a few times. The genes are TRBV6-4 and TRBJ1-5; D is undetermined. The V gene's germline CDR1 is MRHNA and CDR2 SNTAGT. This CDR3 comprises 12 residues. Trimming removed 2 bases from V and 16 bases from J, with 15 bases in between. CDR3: CASSDLTAEGHF. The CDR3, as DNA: TGTGCCAGCAGTGACCTGACGGCGGAGGGACATTTT.

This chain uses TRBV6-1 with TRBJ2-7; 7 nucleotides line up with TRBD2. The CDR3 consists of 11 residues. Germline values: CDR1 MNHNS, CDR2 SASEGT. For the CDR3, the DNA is TGTGCGACCCTGGGGGGGTACGAGCAGTACTTC. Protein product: CATLGGYEQYF.

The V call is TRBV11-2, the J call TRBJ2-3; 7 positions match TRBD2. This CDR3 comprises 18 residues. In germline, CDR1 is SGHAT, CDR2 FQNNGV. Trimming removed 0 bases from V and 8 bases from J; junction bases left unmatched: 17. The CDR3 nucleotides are TGTGCCAGCAGCTTAGATAGCGTCGGGACTAATGTAGGGGCTACGCAGTATTTT. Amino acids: CASSLDSVGTNVGATQYF.

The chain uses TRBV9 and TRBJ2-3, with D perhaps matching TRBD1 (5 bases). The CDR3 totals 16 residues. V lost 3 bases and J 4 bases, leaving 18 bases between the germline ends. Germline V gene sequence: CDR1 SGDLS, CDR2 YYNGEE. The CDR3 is CASSALSDEGADTQYF. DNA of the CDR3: TGTGCCAGCAGCGCCCTTAGTGACGAAGGGGCAGATACGCAGTATTTT.

As DNA, the CDR3 is TGCGCCAGCAGCCGAGCCACAGATACGCAGTATTTT. This gives the protein CASSRATDTQYF. This rearrangement joins TRBV5-1 to TRBJ2-3, with D unclear. The V end lost 4 bases, the J end lost 2 bases, and 5 bases lay between the germline ends. Germline CDR1 is SGHRS and CDR2 is YFSETQ. The CDR3 loop spans 12 amino acids.

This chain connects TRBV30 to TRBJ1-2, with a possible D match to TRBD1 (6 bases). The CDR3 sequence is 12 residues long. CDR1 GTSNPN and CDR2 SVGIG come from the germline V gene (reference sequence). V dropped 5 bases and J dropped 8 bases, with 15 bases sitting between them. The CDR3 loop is CAWETQGEGYTF. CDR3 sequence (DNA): TGTGCCTGGGAGACACAGGGCGAGGGCTACACCTTC.

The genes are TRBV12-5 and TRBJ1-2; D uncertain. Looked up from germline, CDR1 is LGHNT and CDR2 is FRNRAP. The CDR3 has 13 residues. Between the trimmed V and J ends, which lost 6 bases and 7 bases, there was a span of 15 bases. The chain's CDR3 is CASGQVSWIGYTF. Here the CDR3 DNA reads TGTGCTAGTGGCCAGGTTTCCTGGATTGGCTACACCTTC.

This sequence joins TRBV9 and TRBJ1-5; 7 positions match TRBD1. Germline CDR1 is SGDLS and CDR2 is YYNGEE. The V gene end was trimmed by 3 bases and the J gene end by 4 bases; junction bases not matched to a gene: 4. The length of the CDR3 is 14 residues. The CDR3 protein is CASSGPGQNQPQHF. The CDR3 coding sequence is TGTGCCAGCAGCGGTCCGGGACAGAATCAGCCCCAGCATTTT.

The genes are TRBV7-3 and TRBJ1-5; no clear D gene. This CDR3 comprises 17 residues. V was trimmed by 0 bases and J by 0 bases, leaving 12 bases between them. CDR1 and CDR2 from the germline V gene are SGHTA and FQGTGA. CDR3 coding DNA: TGTGCCAGCAGCTTAACCGTCGACAAGACTAGCAATCAGCCCCAGCATTTT. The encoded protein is CASSLTVDKTSNQPQHF.

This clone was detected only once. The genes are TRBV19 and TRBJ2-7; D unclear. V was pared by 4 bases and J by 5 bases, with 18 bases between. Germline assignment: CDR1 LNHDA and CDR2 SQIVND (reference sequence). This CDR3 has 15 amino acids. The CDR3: CASSTFLAPRNEQYF. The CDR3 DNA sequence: TGTGCCAGTAGTACGTTCCTTGCCCCGAGGAACGAGCAGTACTTC.